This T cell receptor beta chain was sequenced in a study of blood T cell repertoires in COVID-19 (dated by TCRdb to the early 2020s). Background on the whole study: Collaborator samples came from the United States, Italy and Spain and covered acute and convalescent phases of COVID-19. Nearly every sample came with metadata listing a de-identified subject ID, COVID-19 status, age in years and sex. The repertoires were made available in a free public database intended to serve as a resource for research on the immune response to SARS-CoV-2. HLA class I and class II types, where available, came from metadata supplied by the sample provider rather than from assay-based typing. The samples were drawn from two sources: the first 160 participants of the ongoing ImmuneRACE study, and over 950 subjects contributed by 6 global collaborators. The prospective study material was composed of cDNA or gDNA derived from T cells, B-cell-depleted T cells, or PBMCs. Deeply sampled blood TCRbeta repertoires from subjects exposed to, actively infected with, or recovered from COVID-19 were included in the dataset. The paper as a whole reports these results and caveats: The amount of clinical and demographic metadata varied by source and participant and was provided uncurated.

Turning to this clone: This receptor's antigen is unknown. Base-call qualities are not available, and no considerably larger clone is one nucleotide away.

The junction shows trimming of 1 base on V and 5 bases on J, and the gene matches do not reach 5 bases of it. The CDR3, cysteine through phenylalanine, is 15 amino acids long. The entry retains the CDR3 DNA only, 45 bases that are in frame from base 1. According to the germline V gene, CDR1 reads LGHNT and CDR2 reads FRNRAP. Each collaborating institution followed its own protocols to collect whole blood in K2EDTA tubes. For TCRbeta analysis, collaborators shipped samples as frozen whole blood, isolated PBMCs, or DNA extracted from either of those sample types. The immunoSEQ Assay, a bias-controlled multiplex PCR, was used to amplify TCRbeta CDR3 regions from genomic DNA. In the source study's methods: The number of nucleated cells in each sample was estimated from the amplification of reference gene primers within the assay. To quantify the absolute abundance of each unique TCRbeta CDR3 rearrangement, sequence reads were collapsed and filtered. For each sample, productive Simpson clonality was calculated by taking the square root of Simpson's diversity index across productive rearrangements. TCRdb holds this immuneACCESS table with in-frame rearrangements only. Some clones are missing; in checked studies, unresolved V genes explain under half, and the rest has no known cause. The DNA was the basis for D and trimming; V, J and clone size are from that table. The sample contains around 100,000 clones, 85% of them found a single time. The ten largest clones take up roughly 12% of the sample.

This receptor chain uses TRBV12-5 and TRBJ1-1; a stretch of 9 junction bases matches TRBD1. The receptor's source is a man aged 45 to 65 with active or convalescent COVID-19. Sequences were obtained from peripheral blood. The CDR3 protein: CASGLDRGQGTEAFF. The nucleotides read TGTGCTAGTGGTTTGGACAGGGGGCAGGGAACTGAAGCTTTCTTT.